The 5 T cell receptor beta chains below all came from one sample that was sequenced in a study of beta chain features in type 1 diabetes. Whole-study findings and limits: Among patients with Type 1 diabetes, TCRB CDR3s were moderately but significantly shorter in every one of the four CD4+ subsets.

Their antigens are not known. Expressed TCRB transcripts got sequenced, as all isolated RNA was reverse transcribed. Assay: immunoSEQ multiplex PCR; the TCRdb copy retains only in-frame clones and omits some. The table lists 600,000 or so clones, around 12% of them singletons. Source material: naive CD4+ T cells from blood. Receptors originate from a man aged 25 to 40 with type 1 diabetes.

This rearrangement joins TRBV5-6 to TRBJ2-7; TRBD1 is a possible D gene (5 bases). V shed 5 bases and J shed 0 bases, with 9 bases lying between them. The germline gives CDR1 SGHDT, CDR2 YYEEEE. This CDR3 is 13 amino acids long. The CDR3 DNA follows: TGTGCCAGCAGTATAGACAGCTCCTACGAGCAGTACTTC. It encodes CASSIDSSYEQYF.

This clone was seen only a few times. The chain recombines TRBV7-9 with TRBJ2-3, with D tentatively TRBD1 or TRBD2 (6 bases each). Trimming took off 9 bases at V and 0 bases at J, with 13 bases between the two ends. This CDR3 comprises 14 residues. The germline gives CDR1 SEHNR, CDR2 FQNEAQ (reference sequence). The CDR3 DNA sequence: TGTGCCAGTGGGTCGGGGGCAAGCACAGATACGCAGTATTTT. As protein: CASGSGASTDTQYF.

This chain connects TRBV9 to TRBJ2-7, with D maybe TRBD1 (6 bases). This CDR3 is 14 amino acids long. Germline V lookup: CDR1 SGDLS, CDR2 YYNGEE. The V gene lost 0 bases and the J gene lost 5 bases, with 12 bases spanning the gap. CDR3 in amino acids: CASSVDRDVHEQYF. As DNA, the CDR3 is TGTGCCAGCAGCGTAGACAGGGACGTCCACGAGCAGTACTTC.

This clone was recorded a few times. The chain links TRBV11-2 to TRBJ2-1; 7 positions agree with TRBD2. Germline assignment: CDR1 SGHAT and CDR2 FQNNGV. Trimming took 6 bases from V and 7 from J; bases not matched to a gene: 12. This CDR3 is 15 amino acids long. Here the CDR3 reads CASSSLGGFRNEQFF. The CDR3 coding sequence is TGTGCCAGCAGTTCCCTCGGGGGGTTCAGGAATGAGCAGTTCTTC.

This clone was seen only a few times. The chain is built from TRBV5-1 and TRBJ1-6; tentatively, D is TRBD1 (5 bases). This CDR3 has 13 residues. Germline V gives CDR1 SGHRS, CDR2 YFSETQ. V lost 4 bases, J lost 8 bases, and 10 bases lay in between. This CDR3 is CASSGLGDSPLHF. CDR3 DNA: TGCGCCAGCAGCGGACTGGGGGATTCACCCCTCCACTTT.